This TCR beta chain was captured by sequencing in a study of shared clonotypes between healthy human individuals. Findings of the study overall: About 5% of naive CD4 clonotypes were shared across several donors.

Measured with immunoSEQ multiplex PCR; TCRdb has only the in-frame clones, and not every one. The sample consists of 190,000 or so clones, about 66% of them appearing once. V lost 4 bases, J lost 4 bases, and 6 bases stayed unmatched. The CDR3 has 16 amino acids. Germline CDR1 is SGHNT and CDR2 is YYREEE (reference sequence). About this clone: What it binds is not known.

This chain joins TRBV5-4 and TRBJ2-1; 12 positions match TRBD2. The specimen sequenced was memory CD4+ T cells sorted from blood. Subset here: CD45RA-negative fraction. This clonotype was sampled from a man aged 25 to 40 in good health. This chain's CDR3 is CASSETGTSGYNEQFF. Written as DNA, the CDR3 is TGTGCCAGCAGCGAGACCGGGACTAGCGGGTACAATGAGCAGTTCTTC.